The 30 T cell receptor beta chains in this list originate from one sample, sequenced in a study of T cell responses to AZD1222 COVID-19 vaccine. TCRdb's copy holds only in-frame clones and misses some; the assay was immunoSEQ multiplex PCR. The repertoire holds 140,000 to 150,000 clones, with around 83% as singletons. The sequencing used peripheral blood, collected on day 0 of MenACWY control vaccination. Receptors were obtained from an adult in good health.

The chain has TRBV5-6 and TRBJ1-6, with D unresolved. Germline V lookup: CDR1 SGHDT, CDR2 YYEEEE. The CDR3 runs to 15 residues. With 3 bases removed from V and 8 bases from J, the gap between germline ends came to 15 bases. The CDR3 loop reads CASSSITEGYSPLHF. In DNA, the CDR3 is TGTGCCAGCAGCTCAATCACAGAGGGCTATTCACCCCTCCACTTT.

This clone was seen only a few times. The rearrangement uses TRBV9 and TRBJ2-1; no clear D. This CDR3 has 16 residues. Germline V CDR1 and CDR2: SGDLS, YYNGEE. The V and J ends lost 0 bases and 6 bases respectively, with 16 bases between them. This CDR3 reads CASSVEARSLPNEQFF. The CDR3 DNA reads as TGTGCCAGCAGCGTAGAAGCCAGATCTCTCCCCAATGAGCAGTTCTTC.

The J gene is TRBJ2-2, the V gene TRBV7-9, with TRBD1 identical over 9 bases. The CDR3 contains 18 residues. Germline lookup yields CDR1 SEHNR and CDR2 FQNEAQ (reference sequence). The V segment lost 1 base and the J segment 2 bases; nucleotides outside the gene matches: 8. CDR3 sequence reads: CASSLEQGANTNTGELFF. Written as DNA, the CDR3 is TGTGCCAGCAGCTTAGAACAGGGGGCGAATACCAACACCGGGGAGCTGTTTTTT. Filled out from reference TRBV7-9 and TRBJ2-2, the complete variable domain reads DTGVSQNPRHKITKRGQNVTFRCDPISEHNRLYWYRQTLGQGPEFLTYFQNEAQLEKSRLLSDRFSAERPKGSFSTLEIQRTEQGDSAMYLCASSLEQGANTNTGELFFGEGSRLTVL.

The chain is built from TRBV5-1 and TRBJ2-3, with a weak D call TRBD2 (6 bases). Germline-derived CDR1 and CDR2 are SGHRS and YFSETQ. Trimming removed 0 bases at V and 0 bases at J, with 11 bases between. The CDR3 has 16 residues. CDR3 DNA: TGCGCCAGCAGCTTGGACGGGAGCCCTAGCACAGATACGCAGTATTTT. Its protein product is CASSLDGSPSTDTQYF.

This clone was recorded a few times. The chain combines TRBV5-8 with TRBJ1-4; 7 nucleotides match TRBD1. J lost 8 bases, V lost 4 bases, and 11 bases had no gene match. CDR1 and CDR2 from the germline V gene are SGHTS and YDEGEE. The CDR3 has 15 amino acids. The DNA for the CDR3 is TGTGCCAGCAGCATCGACAGGGATCTAAGAGAAAAACTGTTTTTT. Protein product: CASSIDRDLREKLFF.

In its sample, this clone was seen a few times. Other DNA sequences of this sample code for an identical CDR3. J is TRBJ2-5 and V is TRBV28, with 11 nucleotides matching TRBD1. V lost 3 bases, J lost 5 bases, and 11 bases stayed unmatched. This CDR3 has 17 residues. CDR1 MDHEN and CDR2 SYDVKM come from the germline V gene. The CDR3 DNA reads as TGTGCCAGCAGTTTCGGACAGGGGGCGATATCTAGGGAGACCCAGTACTTC. Its translation is CASSFGQGAISRETQYF. The full variable domain, rest sourced from reference TRBV28 and TRBJ2-5, is DVKVTQSSRYLVKRTGEKVFLECVQDMDHENMFWYRQDPGLGLRLIYFSYDVKMKEKGDIPEGYSVSREKKERFSLILESASTNQTSMYLCASSFGQGAISRETQYFGPGTRLLVL.

V and J are TRBV18 and TRBJ1-4, with 7 bases aligning to TRBD1. The CDR3 length is 15 residues. Trimming took 2 bases from V and 9 from J; bases not matched to a gene: 9. The germline V gene has CDR1 KGHSH and CDR2 LQKENI. The CDR3 DNA is TGTGCCAGCTCACCAGGGACAGCTCTCGAGAAAAAACTGTTTTTT. Encoded protein: CASSPGTALEKKLFF.

The genes are TRBV18 and TRBJ1-1; D is undetermined. The V end was cut by 4 bases, the J end by 1 base, with 10 bases between. This CDR3 contains 14 residues. CDR1 and CDR2 (germline): KGHSH, LQKENI. CDR3 nucleotides: TGTGCCAGCTCACTTGTCGGCCGGAACACTGAAGCTTTCTTT. Translation gives CASSLVGRNTEAFF.

As DNA, the CDR3 is TGTGCCAGCAGCCCGCAGGGAGTGTTGACAAATGAGCAGTTCTTC. Translation: CASSPQGVLTNEQFF. The gene calls are TRBV11-2 and TRBJ2-1, with D perhaps assigned TRBD1 or TRBD2 (5 bases each). The V gene lost 5 bases and the J gene lost 7 bases, with 18 bases spanning the gap. There are 15 residues in the CDR3. CDR1 SGHAT and CDR2 FQNNGV come from the germline V gene.

This CDR3 is CASSLDGNTDTQYF. The CDR3 DNA sequence: TGTGCCAGCAGCTTAGACGGAAACACAGATACGCAGTATTTT. The rearrangement links TRBV11-3 to TRBJ2-3; D not certain. In germline, CDR1 is SGHNT, CDR2 YENEEA. The V gene lost 0 bases and the J gene lost 2 bases, with 6 bases spanning the gap. The CDR3 loop spans 14 amino acids.

The rearrangement uses TRBV6-5 and TRBJ2-7; TRBD1 matches at 10 bases. Germline V gene data show CDR1 as MNHEY and CDR2 as SVGAGI. V dropped 6 bases and J dropped 7; count of bases not matched to a gene: 12. The CDR3 has 15 amino acids. The CDR3 DNA sequence: TGTGCCAGCAGACCGTGGACAGGGGGGACCCAAGAGCAGTACTTC. Residues: CASRPWTGGTQEQYF.

Notes on this clone: The same CDR3 is also encoded by other DNA sequences in this sample. V usage is TRBV18 and J usage is TRBJ1-5; the D gene is possibly TRBD1 (5 bases). The CDR3 spans 13 residues. Trimming pared 6 bases from V and 1 base from J, leaving 7 bases between. The germline gives CDR1 KGHSH, CDR2 LQKENI. The chain's CDR3 is CASSGDSNQPQHF. In DNA form, the CDR3 reads TGTGCCAGCTCGGGGGACAGCAATCAGCCCCAGCATTTT. Full variable domain (rest looked up from reference TRBV18 and TRBJ1-5): NAGVMQNPRHLVRRRGQEARLRCSPMKGHSHVYWYRQLPEEGLKFMVYLQKENIIDESGMPKERFSAEFPKEGPSILRIQQVVRGDSAAYFCASSGDSNQPQHFGDGTRLSIL.

The V call is TRBV19, the J call TRBJ1-3, with D possibly TRBD1 on 6 matching bases. Germline V gene data show CDR1 as LNHDA and CDR2 as SQIVND (reference sequence). There are 16 residues in the CDR3. Trimming pared 5 bases from V and 3 bases from J, leaving 17 bases between. CDR3 protein: CASSPRTASSGNTIYF. CDR3 sequence (DNA): TGTGCCAGTAGTCCAAGGACAGCAAGTAGTGGAAACACCATATATTTT. The full variable domain, with the rest looked up from reference TRBV19 and TRBJ1-3, is DGGITQSPKYLFRKEGQNVTLSCEQNLNHDAMYWYRQDPGQGLRLIYYSQIVNDFQKGDIAEGYSVSREKKESFPLTVTSAQKNPTAFYLCASSPRTASSGNTIYFGEGSWLTVV.

The chain recombines TRBV7-9 with TRBJ1-5, with D possibly matching TRBD1 (6 bases). This CDR3 comprises 16 residues. CDR1 is SEHNR and CDR2 is FQNEAQ in the germline V gene (reference sequence). The ends were cut back, 6 bases at V and 4 bases at J, with 19 bases in the middle. CDR3 loop: CASRRTIGQRNQPQHF. In DNA, the CDR3 is TGTGCCAGCAGACGAACGATCGGACAGCGAAATCAGCCCCAGCATTTT.

The CDR3 nucleotides read TGTGCCAGCAGCTTAGCCACAGGGGTGAATGAAAAACTGTTTTTT. Residues: CASSLATGVNEKLFF. This chain uses TRBV11-2 with TRBJ1-4, with 7 bases that match TRBD1. The CDR3 contains 15 residues. CDR1 and CDR2 (germline): SGHAT, FQNNGV. Trimming removed 1 base from V and 5 bases from J; junction bases left unmatched: 4.

V gene TRBV28 combines with J gene TRBJ1-1; TRBD1 agrees at 7 bases. Per germline, CDR1 MDHEN and CDR2 SYDVKM. The CDR3 contains 15 residues. With V trimmed by 3 bases and J by 0 bases, 4 bases remained unmatched. This chain's CDR3 is CASSLGQKMNTEAFF. CDR3 coding DNA: TGTGCCAGCAGTTTGGGACAGAAGATGAACACTGAAGCTTTCTTT. The variable domain in full, with the rest retrieved from reference TRBV28 and TRBJ1-1, is DVKVTQSSRYLVKRTGEKVFLECVQDMDHENMFWYRQDPGLGLRLIYFSYDVKMKEKGDIPEGYSVSREKKERFSLILESASTNQTSMYLCASSLGQKMNTEAFFGQGTRLTVV.

The chain uses TRBV19 and TRBJ2-4; D is ambiguous. Trimming pared 7 bases from V and 2 bases from J, leaving 15 bases between. The CDR3 has 15 amino acids. Germline V gene data show CDR1 as LNHDA and CDR2 as SQIVND (reference sequence). This CDR3 reads CASTQLIGSKNIQYF. The DNA of the CDR3 is TGTGCCAGTACCCAACTGATCGGATCCAAAAACATTCAGTACTTC.

The gene calls are TRBV6-5 and TRBJ1-4; no clear D. The V gene lost 4 bases and the J gene lost 5 bases, with 11 bases spanning the gap. The CDR3 length is 14 residues. CDR1 is MNHEY, CDR2 SVGAGI, per germline. CDR3 DNA sequence: TGTGCCAGCAGTTCCAGACGGCTAAATGAAAAACTGTTTTTT. Encoded protein: CASSSRRLNEKLFF.

This clone was counted between two and nine times. V gene TRBV5-1 combines with J gene TRBJ1-5; D is uncertain. Germline CDR1 is SGHRS and CDR2 is YFSETQ. The CDR3 spans 13 residues. V dropped 2 bases and J dropped 1 base, with 4 bases sitting between them. CDR3 nucleotide sequence: TGCGCCAGCAGCTTAGGCAGCAATCAGCCCCAGCATTTT. It encodes CASSLGSNQPQHF.

The chain carries TRBV15 and TRBJ2-3; D possibly uses TRBD1 or TRBD2 (6 bases each). The V and J ends lost 9 bases and 5 bases respectively, with 24 bases between them. This CDR3 is 16 amino acids long. Germline V gives CDR1 LNHNV, CDR2 YYDKDF (reference sequence). The CDR3 sequence is CATTPGLGGAQDTQYF. CDR3 sequence (DNA): TGTGCCACTACACCAGGTTTGGGGGGCGCACAAGATACGCAGTATTTT. The full variable domain, completed using reference TRBV15 and TRBJ2-3, is DAMVIQNPRYQVTQFGKPVTLSCSQTLNHNVMYWYQQKSSQAPKLLFHYYDKDFNNEADTPDNFQSRRPNTSFCFLDIRSPGLGDTAMYLCATTPGLGGAQDTQYFGPGTRLTVL.

This clone appeared once. The gene calls are TRBV9 and TRBJ2-7; TRBD2 aligns across 9 bases. V dropped 4 bases and J dropped 5; count of bases not matched to a gene: 10. From germline, CDR1 is SGDLS and CDR2 YYNGEE. The CDR3 runs to 15 residues. CDR3 bases: TGTGCCAGCAGCTCCGGCGGGGGGGGCCTCCACGAGCAGTACTTC. It encodes CASSSGGGGLHEQYF.

In nucleotides, the CDR3 is TGTGCCAGCAGCACACAGGGGGCCGGCGAGCAGTACTTC. Its translation is CASSTQGAGEQYF. V is TRBV9 and J is TRBJ2-7, with TRBD1 matching 9 bases. V trimming: 4 bases; J trimming: 6 bases; junction bases outside the gene matches: 5. The germline V gene has CDR1 SGDLS and CDR2 YYNGEE. The CDR3 length is 13 residues. Complete variable domain (other parts from reference TRBV9 and TRBJ2-7): DSGVTQTPKHLITATGQRVTLRCSPRSGDLSVYWYQQSLDQGLQFLIQYYNGEERAKGNILERFSAQQFPDLHSELNLSSLELGDSALYFCASSTQGAGEQYFGPGTRLTVT.

The V gene is TRBV7-3, the J gene TRBJ2-3; D uncertain. Trimming took 5 bases from V and 3 from J, leaving 9 bases between them. The germline V gene has CDR1 SGHTA and CDR2 FQGTGA. This CDR3 contains 13 residues. Written as DNA, the CDR3 is TGTGCCAGCAGCCCCCGACTGACAGATACGCAGTATTTT. Translating it yields CASSPRLTDTQYF.

The V gene is TRBV3-1 (or the pseudogene TRBV3-2), the J gene TRBJ2-2; 7 bases are shared with TRBD2. Germline-derived CDR1 and CDR2 are LGHDT and YNNKEL (reference sequence). The V segment lost 8 bases and the J segment 6 bases; nucleotides outside the gene matches: 6. This CDR3 is built from 13 residues. The CDR3 bases are TGTGCCAGCCGGGACTACTCTCCCGGGGAGCTGTTTTTT. Amino acids: CASRDYSPGELFF.

The chain couples TRBV20-1 to TRBJ1-2, with D hard to call. V was trimmed by 3 bases and J by 0 bases, leaving 8 bases between them. The CDR3 totals 13 residues. CDR1 is DFQATT and CDR2 is SNEGSKA in the germline V gene (reference sequence). This CDR3 is CSASGEANYGYTF. DNA for the CDR3: TGCAGTGCTAGTGGGGAGGCTAACTATGGCTACACCTTC.

The sample holds a few counts of this clone. The V call is TRBV4-1, the J call TRBJ2-5; TRBD2 matches at 7 bases. Germline loops: CDR1 MGHRA, CDR2 YSYEKL. V was clipped by 0 bases and J by 5 bases; unmatched bases: 3. The CDR3 is 14 amino acids. The CDR3 DNA is TGCGCCAGCAGCCAAGACCAGGGAGGGGAGACCCAGTACTTC. This encodes CASSQDQGGETQYF.

CDR3 loop: CAISRGTPPIYEQYF. In DNA form, the CDR3 reads TGTGCCATCAGTAGAGGGACACCCCCGATCTACGAGCAGTACTTC. The rearrangement links TRBV10-3 to TRBJ2-7; possible D gene TRBD1, 6 bases. CDR3 length: 15 residues. Germline CDR1 is ENHRY and CDR2 is SYGVKD. V lost 5 bases and J lost 3, with 17 bases in between.

This CDR3 reads CASSFSGDLLETQYF. The CDR3 nucleotides read TGTGCCAGCAGTTTTAGCGGGGACCTTTTAGAGACCCAGTACTTC. The J gene is TRBJ2-5, the V gene TRBV6-5; TRBD2 matches 8 bases. From germline, CDR1 is MNHEY and CDR2 SVGAGI. CDR3 length: 15 amino acids. With 4 bases clipped from V and 4 bases from J, the junction kept 8 bases outside the gene matches.

V is TRBV30 and J is TRBJ2-5, with D perhaps matching TRBD2 (6 bases). Germline values: CDR1 GTSNPN, CDR2 SVGIG (reference sequence). V dropped 0 bases and J dropped 5 bases, with 16 bases sitting between them. The CDR3 totals 15 residues. DNA for the CDR3: TGTGCCTGGAGTGTACCCCACCCGGGGAGGGAGACCCAGTACTTC. It is translated as CAWSVPHPGRETQYF.

The chain uses TRBV5-6 and TRBJ2-1; 7 bases are shared with TRBD1. V gave up 4 bases and J gave up 0 bases; unmatched junction bases: 10. Germline lookup yields CDR1 SGHDT and CDR2 YYEEEE. The CDR3 covers 17 residues. The CDR3 bases are TGTGCCAGCAGCCGGGGACAGCCGATTCTCTCCTACAATGAGCAGTTCTTC. It translates to CASSRGQPILSYNEQFF.